The 22 T cell receptor beta chains listed next were all sequenced from one sample in a study of T cells in Graves' hyperthyroidism and ophthalmopathy. From RNA transcripts, TCR beta CDR3 regions were amplified. Initially, a first-round RT-PCR of the TCR CDR3 employed the HTBI primer set. TCRdb called the multiplex PCR reads again in MiXCR, with one record for every CDR3 protein. The repertoire has hundreds of thousands of distinct CDR3 sequences, roughly 15% of them found once; the top ten carry 9.5% to 15%. Sequencing input: blood. Receptor source: a woman aged 45 to 65 with Graves' ophthalmopathy.

The chain has TRBV29-1 and TRBJ2-3; 7 bases fit TRBD1. Germline V gives CDR1 SQVTM, CDR2 ANQGSEA. CDR3 length equals 14 residues. Trimming took 4 bases from V and 0 from J; bases not matched to a gene: 4. The CDR3 is CSVVGTESTDTQYF. DNA for the CDR3: TGCAGCGTTGTGGGGACAGAAAGCACAGATACGCAGTATTTT.

This clonotype was seen more than once but under ten times. V and J are TRBV10-3 and TRBJ1-5, with no clear D. Germline V lookup: CDR1 ENHRY, CDR2 SYGVKD. This CDR3 spans 14 amino acids. V lost 6 bases to trimming and J lost 2 bases, with 11 bases between them. CDR3 residues: CAIRDSEGNQPQHF. The CDR3 DNA follows: TGTGCCATCAGGGACTCGGAGGGCAATCAGCCCCAGCATTTT.

The chain joins TRBV6-1 to TRBJ2-2; no clear D. From germline, CDR1 is MNHNS and CDR2 SASEGT. Trimming removed 6 bases at V and 6 bases at J, with 14 bases between. The CDR3 runs 14 residues. The CDR3 sequence is CASRPLRDAGELFF. The DNA for the CDR3 is TGTGCCAGCAGGCCTTTAAGGGATGCCGGGGAGCTGTTTTTT.

The gene calls are TRBV6-1 and TRBJ2-3, with 9 bases identical to TRBD2. Germline V gene sequence: CDR1 MNHNS, CDR2 SASEGT. Germline trimming cut 10 bases from V and 5 bases from J; bases unmatched to any gene: 7. The CDR3 sequence is 13 residues long. The chain's CDR3 is CATRGRALDTQYF. CDR3 in DNA: TGTGCCACCCGCGGGAGGGCCTTAGATACGCAGTATTTT.

This clonotype was observed many times. The rearrangement joins TRBV5-1 to TRBJ2-3; TRBD1 aligns across 10 bases. CDR3 size: 14 residues. The V segment lost 4 bases and the J segment 3 bases; nucleotides outside the gene matches: 2. Germline lookup yields CDR1 SGHRS and CDR2 YFSETQ. The CDR3 sequence: CASSAGQGTDTQYF. CDR3 bases: TGCGCCAGCAGCGCGGGACAGGGGACAGATACGCAGTATTTT.

The sample holds many counts of this clonotype. The genes are TRBV2 and TRBJ2-7, with TRBD1 identical over 7 bases. CDR3 length equals 15 residues. The V gene's germline CDR1 is SNHLY and CDR2 FYNNEI. The J segment lost 2 bases and the V segment lost 8 bases, leaving 12 bases of the junction unmatched. The CDR3 DNA reads TGTGCCAGCCGGACGGGACAGCCCTTAGCCTACGAGCAGTACTTC. It codes for CASRTGQPLAYEQYF.

This chain joins TRBV4-2 and TRBJ1-6; possible D gene TRBD1, 5 bases. Trimming pared 6 bases from V and 8 bases from J, leaving 17 bases between. The CDR3 is 15 amino acids. Germline V gene lookup returns CDR1 LGHNA and CDR2 YNFKEQ. In nucleotides, the CDR3 is TGTGCCAGCAGTGACGGGGCCCTCAATGATTCACCCCTCCACTTT. Residues: CASSDGALNDSPLHF.

This clonotype was counted only a few times. This sequence joins TRBV20-1 and TRBJ1-6, with 8 bases matching TRBD1. This CDR3 comprises 15 residues. Germline-derived CDR1 and CDR2 are DFQATT and SNEGSKA (reference sequence). J lost 8 bases, V lost 3 bases, and 9 bases had no gene match. CDR3 loop: CSASVPGGLDSPLHF. The CDR3 DNA is TGCAGTGCTAGTGTCCCAGGGGGCTTAGATTCACCCCTCCACTTT.

This clonotype was seen repeatedly, ten times or more. The chain joins TRBV12-3 or TRBV12-4 to TRBJ2-3; 7 bases are shared with TRBD2. The CDR3 has 16 amino acids. V trimming: 4 bases; J trimming: 4 bases; junction bases outside the gene matches: 11. CDR3 sequence (DNA): TGTGCCAGCAGTTCATGGGGGGGGGGGTTCGCAGATACGCAGTATTTT. Its protein is CASSSWGGGFADTQYF.

V gene TRBV6-6 combines with J gene TRBJ1-5; perhaps TRBD1 as D (5 bases). The germline V gene has CDR1 MNHNY and CDR2 SVGAGI (reference sequence). Deletions cut 2 bases from V and 4 bases from J, with 12 bases between. The CDR3 spans 15 residues. CDR3 protein: CASSYPAEGNQPQHF. CDR3 in DNA: TGTGCCAGCAGTTACCCCGCGGAGGGGAATCAGCCCCAGCATTTT.

This clonotype was seen many times. The chain recombines TRBV12-3 or TRBV12-4 with TRBJ2-1; 8 bases line up with TRBD2. J gave up 0 bases and V 3 bases, and 4 bases lay outside the gene matches. CDR3 length: 16 amino acids. CDR3 protein: CASSFGSGISYNEQFF. The CDR3 coding sequence is TGTGCCAGCAGTTTCGGTAGCGGGATCTCCTACAATGAGCAGTTCTTC.

In its sample, this clonotype was seen many times. This chain connects TRBV11-3 to TRBJ2-7; D might be TRBD1 (6 bases). The CDR3 is made up of 15 amino acids. Trimming removed 1 base at V and 2 bases at J, with 12 bases between. CDR1 SGHNT and CDR2 YENEEA come from the germline V gene. Written as DNA, the CDR3 is TGTGCCAGCAGCTTAGGAGGGGACACCCCCTACGAGCAGTACTTC. Translating it yields CASSLGGDTPYEQYF.

CDR3 amino acids: CASSLPDRSNTEAFF. CDR3 sequence (DNA): TGTGCCAGCAGTTTACCGGACAGGTCTAACACTGAAGCTTTCTTT. The J gene is TRBJ1-1, the V gene TRBV27, with 7 bases identical to TRBD1. Germline V gene data show CDR1 as MNHEY and CDR2 as SMNVEV (reference sequence). Trimming at V came to 2 bases and at J to 2 bases, leaving 5 bases not matched to a gene. The CDR3 spans 15 residues.

As DNA, the CDR3 is TGTGCCACCAGTGATGCTCATTACAGGGGGGACTATGGCTACACCTTC. Protein: CATSDAHYRGDYGYTF. V is TRBV24-1 and J is TRBJ1-2; the match to TRBD1 covers 8 bases. CDR1 is KGHDR and CDR2 is SFDVKD in the germline V gene. The CDR3 length is 16 residues. Trimming took 3 bases from V and 3 from J; bases not matched to a gene: 8.

This clonotype was counted ten times or more. This rearrangement joins TRBV10-3 to TRBJ2-1, with D unresolved. With 2 bases removed from V and 7 bases from J, the gap between germline ends came to 12 bases. CDR1 is ENHRY and CDR2 is SYGVKD in the germline V gene. This CDR3 has 14 residues. The CDR3 DNA follows: TGTGCCATCAGTGAGGACCCTCTAGGAAATGAGCAGTTCTTC. The encoded protein is CAISEDPLGNEQFF.

This clonotype was seen a handful of times. The chain recombines TRBV4-3 with TRBJ2-3; 8 nucleotides align to TRBD2. Trimming took 0 bases from V and 2 from J; bases not matched to a gene: 7. The CDR3 is 17 residues long. From germline, CDR1 is LGHNA and CDR2 YSLEER. The CDR3 DNA reads as TGCGCCAGCAGCCAAGATGTGGTAGCGGGGTCCACAGATACGCAGTATTTT. Protein product: CASSQDVVAGSTDTQYF.

This clonotype appeared many times. This rearrangement joins TRBV28 to TRBJ2-7, with no clear D. This CDR3 contains 14 residues. The germline V gene has CDR1 MDHEN and CDR2 SYDVKM. V was trimmed by 3 bases and J by 0 bases, leaving 9 bases between them. The CDR3 coding sequence is TGTGCCAGCAGTTTGAGACCGGCCTCCTACGAGCAGTACTTC. Amino acid sequence: CASSLRPASYEQYF.

This clonotype was seen more than once but under ten times. The CDR3 here is CASNQRRTNTGELFF. In nucleotides, the CDR3 is TGTGCCAGCAACCAAAGACGTACGAACACCGGGGAGCTGTTTTTT. The chain is built from TRBV27 and TRBJ2-2; D remains unclear. The germline CDR1 and CDR2 sequences are MNHEY and SMNVEV (reference sequence). The CDR3 is made up of 15 amino acids. Trimming cost V 7 bases and J 0 bases, with 12 bases left between them.

This clonotype showed up many times. The CDR3 DNA reads as TGTGCCAGCAGTTTATCTCCCGACAATGAGCAGTTCTTC. It yields the protein CASSLSPDNEQFF. The rearrangement joins TRBV27 to TRBJ2-1; D gene ambiguous. The germline gives CDR1 MNHEY, CDR2 SMNVEV (reference sequence). The CDR3 covers 13 residues. Trimming took off 0 bases at V and 5 bases at J, with 5 bases between the two ends.

The J gene is TRBJ1-5, the V gene TRBV12-3 or TRBV12-4; D perhaps matches TRBD1 (6 bases). The CDR3 spans 16 residues. The V gene lost 8 bases and the J gene lost 0 bases, with 17 bases spanning the gap. CDR3 region: CASSNLGHSSNQPQHF. The CDR3 DNA reads TGTGCCAGCTCAAATCTGGGACACTCTAGCAATCAGCCCCAGCATTTT.

This chain uses TRBV20-1 with TRBJ2-1, with 7 bases identical to TRBD2. Trimming at V came to 1 base and at J to 4 bases, leaving 7 bases not matched to a gene. This CDR3 is built from 15 residues. The germline V gene encodes CDR1 DFQATT and CDR2 SNEGSKA (reference sequence). The CDR3 loop is CSARVRASGYNEQFF. The CDR3 region has the DNA TGCAGTGCTAGAGTTAGGGCTAGCGGTTACAATGAGCAGTTCTTC.

The chain carries TRBV29-1 and TRBJ2-1; TRBD2 agrees at 8 bases. The CDR3 length is 14 residues. The germline gives CDR1 SQVTM, CDR2 ANQGSEA. J was trimmed by 6 bases and V by 8 bases; bases with no gene match: 12. CDR3 in DNA: TGCAGCTTCCACACTAGCGGAATCCTCAATGAGCAGTTCTTC. Its translation: CSFHTSGILNEQFF.